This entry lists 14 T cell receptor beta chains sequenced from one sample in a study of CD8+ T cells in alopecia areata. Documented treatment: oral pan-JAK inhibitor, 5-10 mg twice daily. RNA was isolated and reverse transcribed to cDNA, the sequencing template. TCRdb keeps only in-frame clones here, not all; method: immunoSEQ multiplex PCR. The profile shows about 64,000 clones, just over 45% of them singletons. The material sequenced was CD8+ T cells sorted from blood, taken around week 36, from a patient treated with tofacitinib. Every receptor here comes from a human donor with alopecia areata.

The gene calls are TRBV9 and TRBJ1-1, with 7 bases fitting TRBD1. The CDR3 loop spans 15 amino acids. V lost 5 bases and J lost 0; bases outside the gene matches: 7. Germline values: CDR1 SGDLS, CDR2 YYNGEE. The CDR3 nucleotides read TGTGCCAGCAGGGCAAGCACAGGGGTGAACACTGAAGCTTTCTTT. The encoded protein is CASRASTGVNTEAFF. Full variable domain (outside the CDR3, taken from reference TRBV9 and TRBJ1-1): DSGVTQTPKHLITATGQRVTLRCSPRSGDLSVYWYQQSLDQGLQFLIQYYNGEERAKGNILERFSAQQFPDLHSELNLSSLELGDSALYFCASRASTGVNTEAFFGQGTRLTVV.

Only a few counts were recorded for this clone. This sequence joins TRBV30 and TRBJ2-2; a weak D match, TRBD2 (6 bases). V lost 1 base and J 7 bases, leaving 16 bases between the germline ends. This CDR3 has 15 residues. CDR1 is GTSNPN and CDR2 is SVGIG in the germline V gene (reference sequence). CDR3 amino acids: CAWSAVIAVRGELFF. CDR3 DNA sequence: TGTGCCTGGAGTGCGGTTATAGCGGTGCGCGGGGAGCTGTTTTTT.

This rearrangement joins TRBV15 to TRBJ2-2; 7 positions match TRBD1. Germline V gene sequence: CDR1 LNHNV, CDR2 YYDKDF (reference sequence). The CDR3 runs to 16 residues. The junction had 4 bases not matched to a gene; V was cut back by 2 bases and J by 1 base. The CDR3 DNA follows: TGTGCCACCAGCAGAAGACAGGGTCTGAACACCGGGGAGCTGTTTTTT. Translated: CATSRRQGLNTGELFF. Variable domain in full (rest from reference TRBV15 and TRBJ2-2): DAMVIQNPRYQVTQFGKPVTLSCSQTLNHNVMYWYQQKSSQAPKLLFHYYDKDFNNEADTPDNFQSRRPNTSFCFLDIRSPGLGDTAMYLCATSRRQGLNTGELFFGEGSRLTVL.

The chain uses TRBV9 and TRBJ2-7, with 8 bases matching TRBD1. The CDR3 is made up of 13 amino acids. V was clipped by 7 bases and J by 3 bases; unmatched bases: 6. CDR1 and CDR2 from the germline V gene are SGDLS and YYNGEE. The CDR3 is CASGQGTGYEQYF. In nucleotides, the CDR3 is TGTGCCAGCGGACAGGGCACCGGCTACGAGCAGTACTTC. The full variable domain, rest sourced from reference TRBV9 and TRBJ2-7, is DSGVTQTPKHLITATGQRVTLRCSPRSGDLSVYWYQQSLDQGLQFLIQYYNGEERAKGNILERFSAQQFPDLHSELNLSSLELGDSALYFCASGQGTGYEQYFGPGTRLTVT.

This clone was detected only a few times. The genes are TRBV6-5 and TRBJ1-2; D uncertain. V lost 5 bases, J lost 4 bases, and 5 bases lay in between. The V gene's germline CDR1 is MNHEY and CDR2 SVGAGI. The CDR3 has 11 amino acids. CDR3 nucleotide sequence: TGTGCCAGCAGTGAGGGCTATGGCTACACCTTC. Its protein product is CASSEGYGYTF.

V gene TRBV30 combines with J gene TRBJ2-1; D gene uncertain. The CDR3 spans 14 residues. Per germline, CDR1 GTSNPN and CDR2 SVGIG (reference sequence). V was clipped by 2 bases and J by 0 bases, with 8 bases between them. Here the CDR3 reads CAWSPESSYNEQFF. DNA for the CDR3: TGTGCCTGGAGTCCCGAGAGCTCCTACAATGAGCAGTTCTTC.

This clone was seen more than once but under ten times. The CDR3 is CASSRLRGERAYNEQFF. DNA of the CDR3: TGTGCCAGCAGCCGACTTCGGGGCGAGCGAGCCTACAATGAGCAGTTCTTC. This sequence joins TRBV14 and TRBJ2-1; tentatively, D is TRBD1 or TRBD2 (5 bases each). This CDR3 has 17 amino acids. Trimming took 4 bases from V and 2 from J, leaving 18 bases between them. The V gene's germline CDR1 is SGHDN and CDR2 FVKESK.

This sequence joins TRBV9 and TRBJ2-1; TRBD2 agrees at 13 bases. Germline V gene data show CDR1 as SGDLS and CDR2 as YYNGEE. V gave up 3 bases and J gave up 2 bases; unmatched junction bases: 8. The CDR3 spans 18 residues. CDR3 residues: CASSGGTSGNPPYNEQFF. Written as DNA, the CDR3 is TGTGCCAGCAGCGGCGGGACTAGCGGGAATCCCCCCTACAATGAGCAGTTCTTC. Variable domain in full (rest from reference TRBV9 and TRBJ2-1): DSGVTQTPKHLITATGQRVTLRCSPRSGDLSVYWYQQSLDQGLQFLIQYYNGEERAKGNILERFSAQQFPDLHSELNLSSLELGDSALYFCASSGGTSGNPPYNEQFFGPGTRLTVL.

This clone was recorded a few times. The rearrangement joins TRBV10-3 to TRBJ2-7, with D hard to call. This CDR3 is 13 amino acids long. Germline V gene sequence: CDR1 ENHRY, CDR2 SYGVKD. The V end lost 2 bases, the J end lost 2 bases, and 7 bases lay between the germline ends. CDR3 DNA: TGTGCCATCAGTGAGGAGGAAACCTACGAGCAGTACTTC. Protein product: CAISEEETYEQYF.

Here the CDR3 reads CASSLTASGRRGYTGELFF. Here the CDR3 DNA reads TGTGCCAGCAGCTTAACGGCTAGCGGGAGACGGGGGTACACCGGGGAGCTGTTTTTT. This chain joins TRBV7-3 and TRBJ2-2, with 10 bases aligning to TRBD2. J lost 3 bases, V lost 0 bases, and 10 bases had no gene match. The CDR3 has 19 residues. Looked up from germline, CDR1 is SGHTA and CDR2 is FQGTGA.

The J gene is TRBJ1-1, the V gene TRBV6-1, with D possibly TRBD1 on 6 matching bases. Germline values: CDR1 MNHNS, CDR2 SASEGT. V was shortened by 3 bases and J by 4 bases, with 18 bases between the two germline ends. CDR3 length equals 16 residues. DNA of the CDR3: TGTGCCAGCAGTGAGCGTGGCCAGGGGCGAGGCACTGAAGCTTTCTTT. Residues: CASSERGQGRGTEAFF.

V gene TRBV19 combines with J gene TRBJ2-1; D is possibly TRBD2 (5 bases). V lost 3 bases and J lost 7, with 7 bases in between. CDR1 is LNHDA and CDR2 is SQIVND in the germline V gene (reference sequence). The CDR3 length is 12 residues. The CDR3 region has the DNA TGTGCCAGTAGTATCGGGGTGAATGAGCAGTTCTTC. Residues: CASSIGVNEQFF.

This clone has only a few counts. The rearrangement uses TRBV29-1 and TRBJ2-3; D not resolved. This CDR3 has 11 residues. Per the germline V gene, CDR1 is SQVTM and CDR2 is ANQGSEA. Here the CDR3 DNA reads TGCCTCTTTTCGGTCCGGGATACGCAGTATTTT. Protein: CLFSVRDTQYF.

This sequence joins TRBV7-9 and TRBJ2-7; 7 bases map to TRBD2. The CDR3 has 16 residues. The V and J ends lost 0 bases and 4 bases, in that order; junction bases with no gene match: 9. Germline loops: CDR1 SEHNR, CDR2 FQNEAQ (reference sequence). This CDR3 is CASSLAEDVAGYEQYF. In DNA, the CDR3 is TGTGCCAGCAGCTTAGCAGAGGACGTAGCGGGTTACGAGCAGTACTTC.